The T cell receptor (beta chain) described here comes from a study of blood T cell repertoires in COVID-19. Study-level background: T cells, B-cell-depleted T cells, or PBMCs supplied cDNA or gDNA.

Cohorts were based on clinical histories the participants reported. V lost 6 bases and J 7 bases, leaving 21 bases between the germline ends. Germline CDR1 is MNHEY and CDR2 is SVGAGI. This CDR3 comprises 15 residues. Sequencing was performed with immunoSEQ multiplex PCR; in TCRdb, only in-frame clones are kept and a portion is missing. The data contain some 330,000 clones, over 75% of them seen just once; the ten biggest clones take up 1.5% to 2.5%. The receptor was derived from a man aged 35-49 years in a cohort exposed to, infected with or recovered from COVID-19 (not recorded which). The sequencing input was PBMCs or T cells enriched from blood (not recorded which). J is TRBJ1-2 and V is TRBV6-5; maybe TRBD1 (6 bases). CDR3 amino acids: CASRALGGLFFGYTF. The CDR3, as DNA: TGTGCCAGCAGGGCCCTGGGGGGGCTCTTCTTTGGCTACACCTTC.